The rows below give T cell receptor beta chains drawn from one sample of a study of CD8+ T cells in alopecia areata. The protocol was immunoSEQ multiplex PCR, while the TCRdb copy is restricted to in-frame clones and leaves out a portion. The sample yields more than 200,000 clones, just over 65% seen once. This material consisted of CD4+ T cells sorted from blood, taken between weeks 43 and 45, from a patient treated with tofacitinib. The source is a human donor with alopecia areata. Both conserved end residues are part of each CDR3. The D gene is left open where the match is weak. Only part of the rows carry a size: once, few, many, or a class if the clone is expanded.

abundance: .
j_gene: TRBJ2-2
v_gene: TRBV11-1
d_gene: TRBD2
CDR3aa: CASSPERGGDTGELFF
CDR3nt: TGTGCCAGCAGCCCCGAGCGGGGAGGTGACACCGGGGAGCTGTTTTTT

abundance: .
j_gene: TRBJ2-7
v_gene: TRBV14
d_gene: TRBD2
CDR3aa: CASSQGRSNLAGEQYF
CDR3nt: TGTGCCAGCAGCCAAGGAAGGTCTAACCTAGCGGGCGAGCAGTACTTC

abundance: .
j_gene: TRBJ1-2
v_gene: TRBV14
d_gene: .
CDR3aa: CASGSQGNYGYTF
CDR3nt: TGTGCCAGCGGCTCTCAGGGGAACTATGGCTACACCTTC

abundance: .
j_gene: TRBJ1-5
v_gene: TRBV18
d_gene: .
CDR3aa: CASSPGAQYQPQHF
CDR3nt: TGTGCCAGCTCACCGGGAGCCCAATATCAGCCCCAGCATTTT

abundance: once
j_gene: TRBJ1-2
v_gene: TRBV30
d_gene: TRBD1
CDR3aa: CAWSRTGLPGYGYTF
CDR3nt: TGTGCCTGGAGTAGGACAGGCCTTCCCGGCTATGGCTACACCTTC

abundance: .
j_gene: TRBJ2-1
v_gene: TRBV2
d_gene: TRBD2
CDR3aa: CASRPGLAGGKQFF
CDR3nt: TGTGCCAGCAGACCTGGACTAGCGGGGGGAAAGCAGTTCTTC

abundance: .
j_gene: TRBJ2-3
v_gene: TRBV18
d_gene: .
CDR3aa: CASSPANTDTQYF
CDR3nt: TGTGCCAGCTCACCAGCCAACACAGATACGCAGTATTTT

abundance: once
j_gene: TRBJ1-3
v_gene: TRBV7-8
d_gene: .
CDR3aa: CASSFKPSGNTIYF
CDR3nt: TGTGCCAGCAGCTTCAAACCCTCTGGAAACACCATATATTTT

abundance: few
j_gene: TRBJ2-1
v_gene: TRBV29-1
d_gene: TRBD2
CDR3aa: CSGSGGGRNEQFF
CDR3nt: TGCAGCGGAAGCGGGGGGGGGAGGAATGAGCAGTTCTTC

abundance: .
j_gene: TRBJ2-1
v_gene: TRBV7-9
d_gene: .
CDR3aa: CASRVGQLESEQFF
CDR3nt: TGTGCCAGCAGAGTGGGGCAGCTTGAAAGTGAGCAGTTCTTC

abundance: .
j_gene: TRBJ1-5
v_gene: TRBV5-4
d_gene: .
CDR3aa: CASSLDSNQPQHF
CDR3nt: TGTGCCAGCAGCTTGGATAGCAATCAGCCCCAGCATTTT

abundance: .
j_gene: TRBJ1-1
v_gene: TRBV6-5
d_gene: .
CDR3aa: CASSYGSGVNTEAFF
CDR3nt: TGTGCCAGCAGTTACGGGTCTGGGGTAAACACTGAAGCTTTCTTT

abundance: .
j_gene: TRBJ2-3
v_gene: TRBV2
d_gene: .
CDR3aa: CASSEDRRTDTQYF
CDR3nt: TGTGCCAGCAGTGAAGATAGGCGCACAGATACGCAGTATTTT

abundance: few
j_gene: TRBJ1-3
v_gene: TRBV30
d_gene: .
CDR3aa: CAWQEGTHSGNTIYF
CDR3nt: TGTGCCTGGCAGGAGGGGACCCACTCTGGAAACACCATATATTTT

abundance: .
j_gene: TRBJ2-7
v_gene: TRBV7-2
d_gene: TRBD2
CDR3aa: CASSQRTSGARGNEQYF
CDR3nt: TGTGCCAGCAGCCAAAGGACTAGCGGGGCTAGGGGGAACGAGCAGTACTTC

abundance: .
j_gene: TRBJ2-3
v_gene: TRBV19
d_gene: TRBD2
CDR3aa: CASSMAGGLTDTQYF
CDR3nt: TGTGCCAGTAGTATGGCGGGGGGCCTCACAGATACGCAGTATTTT

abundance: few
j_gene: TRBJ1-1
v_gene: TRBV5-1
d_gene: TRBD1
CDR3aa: CASKGAALNTEAFF
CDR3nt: TGCGCCAGCAAGGGGGCAGCCTTGAACACTGAAGCTTTCTTT

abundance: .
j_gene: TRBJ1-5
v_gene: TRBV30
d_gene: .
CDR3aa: CAWSAQGGQPQHF
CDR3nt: TGTGCCTGGAGTGCCCAGGGAGGGCAGCCCCAGCATTTT

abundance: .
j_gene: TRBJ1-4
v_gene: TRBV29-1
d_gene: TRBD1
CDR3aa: CSAGGTGGEKLFF
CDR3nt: TGCAGCGCAGGAGGGACAGGGGGAGAAAAACTGTTTTTT

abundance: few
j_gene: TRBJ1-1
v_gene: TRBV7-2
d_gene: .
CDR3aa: CASSFFGSDTEAFF
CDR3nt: TGTGCCAGCAGCTTTTTCGGGTCGGACACTGAAGCTTTCTTT

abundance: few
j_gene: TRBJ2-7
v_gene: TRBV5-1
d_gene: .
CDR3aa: CASSFRGPASNYEQYF
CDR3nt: TGCGCCAGCAGCTTCCGGGGCCCCGCTTCGAACTACGAGCAGTACTTC

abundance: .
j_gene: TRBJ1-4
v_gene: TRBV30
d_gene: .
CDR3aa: CAWSVRDKLFF
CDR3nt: TGTGCCTGGAGTGTACGGGATAAACTGTTTTTT

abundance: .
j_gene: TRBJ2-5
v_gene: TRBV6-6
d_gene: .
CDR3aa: CASSPPGRLQETQYF
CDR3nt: TGTGCCAGCAGCCCTCCGGGACGTCTTCAAGAGACCCAGTACTTC

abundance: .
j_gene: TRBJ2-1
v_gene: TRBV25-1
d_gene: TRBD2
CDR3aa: CASRETGTSGRTEQFF
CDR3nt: TGTGCCAGCAGAGAAACCGGGACTAGCGGGCGTACAGAGCAGTTCTTC

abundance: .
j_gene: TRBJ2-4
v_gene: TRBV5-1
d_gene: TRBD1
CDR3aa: CASSLQPRTGGGKNIQYF
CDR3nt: TGCGCCAGCAGCTTACAACCTAGGACAGGGGGCGGCAAAAACATTCAGTACTTC

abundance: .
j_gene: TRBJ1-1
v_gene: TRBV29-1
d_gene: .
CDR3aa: CSVEGWGTDVTEAFF
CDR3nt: TGCAGCGTTGAGGGGTGGGGGACGGATGTGACTGAAGCTTTCTTT

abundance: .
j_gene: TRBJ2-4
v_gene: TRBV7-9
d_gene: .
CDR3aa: CASSLQQGYIQYF
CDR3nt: TGTGCCAGCAGCCTCCAACAGGGCTACATTCAGTACTTC

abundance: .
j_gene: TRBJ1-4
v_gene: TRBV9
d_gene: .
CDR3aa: CASSPGVGEKLFF
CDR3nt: TGTGCCAGCAGCCCAGGGGTCGGCGAAAAACTGTTTTTT

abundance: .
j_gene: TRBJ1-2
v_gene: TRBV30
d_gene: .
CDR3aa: CAWSPDSTNYGYTF
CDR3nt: TGTGCCTGGAGTCCGGACAGTACCAACTATGGCTACACCTTC

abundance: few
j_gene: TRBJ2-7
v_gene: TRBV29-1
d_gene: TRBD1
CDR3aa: CSVGGQHRYEQYF
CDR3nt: TGCAGCGTTGGGGGACAGCATAGGTACGAGCAGTACTTC

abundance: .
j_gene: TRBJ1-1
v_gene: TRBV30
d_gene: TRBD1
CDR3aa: CAWSVLQGGTEAFF
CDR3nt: TGTGCCTGGAGTGTACTGCAGGGGGGCACTGAAGCTTTCTTT

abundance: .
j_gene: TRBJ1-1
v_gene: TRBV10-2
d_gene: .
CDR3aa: CASSALYTEAFF
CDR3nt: TGCGCCAGCAGCGCATTATACACTGAAGCTTTCTTT